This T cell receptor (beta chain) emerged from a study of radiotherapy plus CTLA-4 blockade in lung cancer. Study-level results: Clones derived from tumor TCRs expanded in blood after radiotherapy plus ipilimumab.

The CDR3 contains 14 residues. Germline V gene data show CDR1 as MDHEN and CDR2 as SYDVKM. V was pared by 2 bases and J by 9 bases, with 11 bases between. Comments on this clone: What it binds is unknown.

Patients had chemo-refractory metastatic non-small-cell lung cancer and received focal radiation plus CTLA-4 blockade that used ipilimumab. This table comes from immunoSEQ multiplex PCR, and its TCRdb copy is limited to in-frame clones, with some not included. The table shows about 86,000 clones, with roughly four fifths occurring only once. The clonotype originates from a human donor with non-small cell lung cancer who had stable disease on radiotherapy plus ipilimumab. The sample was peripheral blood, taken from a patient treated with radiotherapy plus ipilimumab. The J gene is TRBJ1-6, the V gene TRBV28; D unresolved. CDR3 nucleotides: TGTGCCAGCAGTTTAAATGGCCTCCGTTCACCCCTCCACTTT. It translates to CASSLNGLRSPLHF.